One and the same sample provided the 20 T cell receptor beta chains below, sequenced in a study of OX40 agonist ivuxolimab in advanced cancers. Profiling relied on immunoSEQ multiplex PCR, and the TCRdb table lists in-frame clones only, not all of them. The sample consists of approximately 37,000 clones, 74% of them appearing once. Sequences were derived from CD4+ or CD8+ T cells sorted from blood, sampled in a trial of the OX40 agonist ivuxolimab. Source of these receptors: an adult with an advanced solid tumor such as melanoma, head and neck, liver or kidney cancer.

The chain uses TRBV11-3 and TRBJ2-1; possibly TRBD2 for D (6 bases). This CDR3 is built from 16 residues. V shed 1 base and J shed 1 base, with 11 bases lying between them. Germline CDR1 is SGHNT and CDR2 is YENEEA. In DNA, the CDR3 is TGTGCCAGCAGCTTAGGTAGCGGTTCGTCCTACAATGAGCAGTTCTTC. Its translation: CASSLGSGSSYNEQFF.

The rearrangement joins TRBV7-2 to TRBJ1-4; D remains ambiguous. There are 14 residues in the CDR3. Germline values: CDR1 SGHTA, CDR2 FQGNSA. The V end lost 4 bases, the J end lost 7 bases, and 13 bases lay between the germline ends. CDR3 DNA sequence: TGTGCCAGCAGCTCCTCTCGGACGGTTGAAAAACTGTTTTTT. This encodes CASSSSRTVEKLFF.

About this clone: Other nucleotide sequences in the sample specify the same CDR3. The V and J genes are TRBV6-1 and TRBJ2-2; 8 nucleotides agree with TRBD1. The V gene's germline CDR1 is MNHNS and CDR2 SASEGT. This CDR3 has 15 residues. V dropped 4 bases and J dropped 5; count of bases not matched to a gene: 6. Here the CDR3 reads CASSGQGAGTGELFF. In DNA, the CDR3 is TGTGCCAGCAGTGGGCAGGGGGCGGGGACCGGGGAGCTGTTTTTT.

This chain uses TRBV29-1 with TRBJ2-3, with D perhaps being TRBD1 or TRBD2 (5 bases each). The length of the CDR3 is 19 residues. From germline, CDR1 is SQVTM and CDR2 ANQGSEA. V was clipped by 7 bases and J by 0 bases, with 29 bases between them. The CDR3: CSGETGTAKGALSTDTQYF. CDR3 nucleotides: TGCAGCGGGGAGACCGGGACGGCGAAAGGGGCATTGAGCACAGATACGCAGTATTTT.

The CDR3 region is CASSQAGWGGNQPQHF. The CDR3, as DNA: TGCGCCAGCAGCCAAGCGGGGTGGGGTGGCAATCAGCCCCAGCATTTT. This chain uses TRBV4-1 with TRBJ1-5; D is ambiguous. The germline CDR1 and CDR2 sequences are MGHRA and YSYEKL. The CDR3 covers 16 residues. Trimming shortened V by 1 base and J by 2 bases, and 12 bases separated the two germline ends.

The chain links TRBV6-5 to TRBJ1-1; D remains unclear. V shed 6 bases and J shed 2 bases, with 16 bases lying between them. There are 15 residues in the CDR3. CDR1 and CDR2 (germline): MNHEY, SVGAGI. CDR3 bases: TGTGCCAGCAGGGACCCCGGAGGTGGAAACACTGAAGCTTTCTTT. The encoded protein is CASRDPGGGNTEAFF.

V is TRBV5-1 and J is TRBJ1-2; 9 bases match TRBD1. The junction had 3 bases not matched to a gene; V was cut back by 0 bases and J by 6 bases. Germline values: CDR1 SGHRS, CDR2 YFSETQ. CDR3 length equals 14 residues. This CDR3 reads CASSLVTGGDGYTF. The CDR3 DNA follows: TGCGCCAGCAGCTTGGTTACAGGGGGCGATGGCTACACCTTC. The full variable domain, with the rest looked up from reference TRBV5-1 and TRBJ1-2, is KAGVTQTPRYLIKTRGQQVTLSCSPISGHRSVSWYQQTPGQGLQFLFEYFSETQRNKGNFPGRFSGRQFSNSRSEMNVSTLELGDSALYLCASSLVTGGDGYTFGSGTRLTVV.

J is TRBJ2-7 and V is TRBV5-1; 11 nucleotides align to TRBD1. V lost 4 bases, J lost 5 bases, and 5 bases stayed unmatched. Germline lookup yields CDR1 SGHRS and CDR2 YFSETQ. This CDR3 region has 14 residues. In nucleotides, the CDR3 is TGCGCCAGCAGCCCGGGGACAGGGGGGAACGAGCAGTACGTC. This sequence encodes CASSPGTGGNEQYV.

This clone was seen many times. This chain uses TRBV5-4 with TRBJ1-1; maybe TRBD1 (6 bases). Looked up from germline, CDR1 is SGHNT and CDR2 is YYREEE (reference sequence). Trimming stripped 4 bases from V and 4 bases from J, with 14 bases between. The CDR3 runs 14 residues. DNA for the CDR3: TGTGCCAGCAGCCTGGACAGCTGGGTCACTGAAGCTTTCTTT. Residues: CASSLDSWVTEAFF.

This chain links TRBV27 with TRBJ2-1; D uncertain. Germline V gene sequence: CDR1 MNHEY, CDR2 SMNVEV (reference sequence). The CDR3 extends over 18 amino acids. The ends were cut back, 3 bases at V and 2 bases at J, with 20 bases in the middle. The CDR3 sequence is CASSFLSLGRFPYNEQFF. The CDR3 nucleotides read TGTGCCAGCAGTTTTCTGTCCCTCGGTAGGTTCCCCTACAATGAGCAGTTCTTC.

This chain joins TRBV27 and TRBJ1-6; tentatively, D is TRBD1 (6 bases). Trimming stripped 7 bases from V and 7 bases from J, with 14 bases between. Germline loops: CDR1 MNHEY, CDR2 SMNVEV (reference sequence). CDR3 size: 14 residues. The CDR3 sequence: CASNVQGPNSPLHF. The CDR3 coding sequence is TGTGCCAGCAACGTCCAGGGGCCCAATTCACCCCTCCACTTT.

The chain has TRBV6-6 and TRBJ1-5; no clear D. V was shortened by 6 bases and J by 5 bases, with 14 bases between the two germline ends. Germline assignment: CDR1 MNHNY and CDR2 SVGAGI (reference sequence). The CDR3 is made up of 14 amino acids. The CDR3 region has the DNA TGTGCCAGCAGGGAGGCCCGGGGTGATCAGCCCCAGCATTTT. Protein: CASREARGDQPQHF.

With respect to this clone: Distinct nucleotide sequences in the sample also encode this CDR3. The chain is built from TRBV29-1 and TRBJ1-1; weak D call: TRBD1 (6 bases). This CDR3 contains 12 residues. The germline CDR1 and CDR2 sequences are SQVTM and ANQGSEA. Trimming left V 6 bases short and J 1 base short, with 9 bases between. CDR3 region: CSVSQGNTEAFF. The CDR3 region has the DNA TGCAGCGTATCACAGGGGAACACTGAAGCTTTCTTT.

This chain links TRBV21-1 with TRBJ2-3; TRBD2 is taken as the D call from the table, unchecked against the DNA. TRBV21-1 is described as a pseudogene. The CDR3 extends over 12 amino acids. The CDR3 protein is CARGVGPDTQYF. The DNA for the CDR3 is TGTGCCCGGGGGGTCGGTCCAGATACGCAGTATTTT.

V and J are TRBV19 and TRBJ2-1; D assignment may be TRBD1 or TRBD2 (6 bases each). The germline V and J ends were trimmed by 6 bases and 0 bases, with 9 bases remaining between them. CDR3 length: 14 residues. Germline values: CDR1 LNHDA, CDR2 SQIVND (reference sequence). The CDR3 bases are TGTGCCAGTAGGCGGGACAACTCCTACAATGAGCAGTTCTTC. Encoded protein: CASRRDNSYNEQFF.

CDR3 region: CASNGPGHHYEQYF. CDR3 DNA sequence: TGTGCCAGCAACGGACCGGGACACCACTACGAGCAGTACTTC. The genes are TRBV11-2 and TRBJ2-7; weak D call: TRBD1 (6 bases). CDR3 length: 14 amino acids. The germline CDR1 and CDR2 sequences are SGHAT and FQNNGV. V lost 7 bases to trimming and J lost 3 bases, with 16 bases between them.

This clone was observed a few times. The V call is TRBV7-2, the J call TRBJ1-6, with 8 bases fitting TRBD1. V gave up 5 bases and J gave up 7 bases; unmatched junction bases: 7. This CDR3 has 15 amino acids. Looked up from germline, CDR1 is SGHTA and CDR2 is FQGNSA. The CDR3 bases are TGTGCCAGCAGCCAAGGACAGGGTAGAAATTCACCCCTCCACTTT. Translation: CASSQGQGRNSPLHF.

This clone was seen only once. This chain joins TRBV6-4 and TRBJ1-1; D is ambiguous. Germline CDR1 and CDR2: MRHNA and SNTAGT. V gave up 2 bases and J gave up 5 bases, with 15 bases separating them. There are 15 residues in the CDR3. CDR3 coding DNA: TGTGCCAGCAGTGACCTCAGAATCGGTCGGACTGAAGCTTTCTTT. Translating gives CASSDLRIGRTEAFF.

The rearrangement links TRBV27 to TRBJ2-3, with D unclear. The V gene's germline CDR1 is MNHEY and CDR2 SMNVEV (reference sequence). Trimming pared 0 bases from V and 5 bases from J, leaving 6 bases between. CDR3 length equals 13 residues. CDR3 sequence: CASSLSVLDTQYF. The CDR3 DNA is TGTGCCAGCAGTTTATCGGTCTTAGATACGCAGTATTTT.

This clone was detected a few times. The chain is built from TRBV6-5 and TRBJ1-1; D gene uncertain. Between the trimmed V and J ends, which lost 4 bases and 2 bases, there was a span of 5 bases. The CDR3 spans 12 residues. The V gene's germline CDR1 is MNHEY and CDR2 SVGAGI. The CDR3 DNA reads TGTGCCAGCAGTTGGGATAACACTGAAGCTTTCTTT. Translating it yields CASSWDNTEAFF.